The 23 T cell receptor beta chains presented below share a single source sample, sequenced in a study of cytomegalovirus exposure and HLA in healthy donors. This PCR relied on a set of 60 Vbeta primers and 13 Jbeta primers. Method: immunoSEQ multiplex PCR; TCRdb's copy keeps in-frame clones and lacks some. The sample shows 100,000 to 120,000 clones, around 15% of them seen only once. The sequenced sample consisted of PBMCs. The receptors were sampled from a female donor in good health and CMV-seronegative.

This clone was recorded at least ten times. J is TRBJ2-3 and V is TRBV4-3; 12 nucleotides agree with TRBD2. The CDR3 loop spans 16 amino acids. The ends lost 0 bases at V and 4 bases at J; junction bases unmatched: 2. The germline V gene has CDR1 LGHNA and CDR2 YSLEER. This CDR3 is CASSQDLAGGPDTQYF. DNA of the CDR3: TGCGCCAGCAGCCAAGATCTAGCGGGAGGGCCAGATACGCAGTATTTT.

This clone was found a few times. The V gene is TRBV7-2, the J gene TRBJ2-7, with 10 nucleotides matching TRBD2. CDR1 and CDR2 from the germline V gene are SGHTA and FQGNSA. Germline trimming cut 5 bases from V and 2 bases from J; bases unmatched to any gene: 6. The CDR3 has 15 residues. CDR3 sequence (DNA): TGTGCCAGCAGCGTCAGCGGGAGGGAAACCTACGAGCAGTACTTC. It yields the protein CASSVSGRETYEQYF.

The chain employs TRBV9 and TRBJ2-1, with D possibly TRBD2 on 5 matching bases. Per the germline V gene, CDR1 is SGDLS and CDR2 is YYNGEE. Trimming took off 0 bases at V and 6 bases at J, with 13 bases between the two ends. The CDR3 is 15 amino acids. DNA for the CDR3: TGTGCCAGCAGCGTAGCTACTAGAAGCGCCAATGAGCAGTTCTTC. The encoded protein is CASSVATRSANEQFF.

This clone was detected a few times. The gene calls are TRBV7-2 and TRBJ2-1, with D maybe TRBD1 (6 bases). V was clipped by 2 bases and J by 3 bases, with 17 bases between them. Germline V CDR1 and CDR2: SGHTA, FQGNSA. The CDR3 spans 17 residues. The CDR3 loop is CASSLRGMGQRYNEQFF. The CDR3 nucleotides are TGTGCCAGCAGCTTAAGGGGTATGGGACAACGCTACAATGAGCAGTTCTTC.

For the CDR3, the DNA is TGTGCCAGCAGCTTGGCCCCGTACAATGAGCAGTTCTTC. Encoded protein: CASSLAPYNEQFF. The rearrangement joins TRBV5-4 to TRBJ2-1; D not certain. With 0 bases removed from V and 4 bases from J, the gap between germline ends came to 5 bases. The CDR3 has 13 residues. The germline V gene encodes CDR1 SGHNT and CDR2 YYREEE (reference sequence).

This clone occurred a few times. V and J are TRBV6-6 and TRBJ1-2; the match to TRBD1 covers 8 bases. With 3 bases clipped from V and 3 bases from J, the junction kept 3 bases outside the gene matches. Germline V gene lookup returns CDR1 MNHNY and CDR2 SVGAGI (reference sequence). This CDR3 is built from 14 residues. The DNA for the CDR3 is TGTGCCAGCAGTTATGCGGGACAGGACTATGGCTACACCTTC. Translating it yields CASSYAGQDYGYTF.

In its sample, this clone was seen a few times. This chain uses TRBV27 with TRBJ1-1; D is undetermined. This CDR3 is 13 amino acids long. The germline V gene encodes CDR1 MNHEY and CDR2 SMNVEV (reference sequence). V lost 6 bases, J lost 0 bases, and 8 bases lay in between. CDR3: CASRSVLNTEAFF. The CDR3 nucleotides are TGTGCCAGCAGGTCAGTCTTGAACACTGAAGCTTTCTTT.

This clone came up many times. The rearrangement joins TRBV2 to TRBJ1-4; the D is unclear. Trimming shortened V by 6 bases and J by 7 bases, and 18 bases separated the two germline ends. The germline V gene has CDR1 SNHLY and CDR2 FYNNEI. The length of the CDR3 is 15 residues. The CDR3 protein is CASSEKGRAGEKLFF. The CDR3 coding sequence is TGTGCCAGCAGCGAAAAAGGACGGGCGGGTGAAAAACTGTTTTTT. The complete variable domain, with remaining parts taken from reference TRBV2 and TRBJ1-4, reads EPEVTQTPSHQVTQMGQEVILRCVPISNHLYFYWYRQILGQKVEFLVSFYNNEISEKSEIFDDQFSVERPDGSNFTLKIRSTKLEDSAMYFCASSEKGRAGEKLFFGSGTQLSVL.

Concerning this clone: The sample holds other DNA sequences that translate to the same CDR3. This chain uses TRBV30 with TRBJ2-7; 8 bases agree with TRBD1. CDR1 is GTSNPN, CDR2 SVGIG, per germline (reference sequence). The CDR3 loop spans 12 amino acids. V was clipped by 4 bases and J by 4 bases; unmatched bases: 3. CDR3 in DNA: TGTGCCTGGACCAGGGGGCCGTACGAGCAGTACTTC. It specifies CAWTRGPYEQYF.

The chain uses TRBV9 and TRBJ2-5; perhaps TRBD2 as D (5 bases). V gave up 0 bases and J gave up 5 bases, with 14 bases separating them. Germline V gene data show CDR1 as SGDLS and CDR2 as YYNGEE. The CDR3 consists of 15 residues. The CDR3 loop reads CASSVGPGSGETQYF. The CDR3, as DNA: TGTGCCAGCAGCGTAGGCCCAGGTTCGGGGGAGACCCAGTACTTC.

The chain is built from TRBV6-1 and TRBJ1-3; TRBD1 agrees at 8 bases. V shed 7 bases and J 0 bases; nucleotides not matched to a gene: 5. CDR3 size: 15 residues. Germline values: CDR1 MNHNS, CDR2 SASEGT. In DNA, the CDR3 is TGTGCCAGCAACCGACAGGGGAACTCTGGAAACACCATATATTTT. The encoded protein is CASNRQGNSGNTIYF.

V gene TRBV9 combines with J gene TRBJ1-4; D uncertain. CDR3 size: 17 residues. Trimming took 4 bases from V and 8 from J, leaving 24 bases between them. Germline V gene sequence: CDR1 SGDLS, CDR2 YYNGEE. As DNA, the CDR3 is TGTGCCAGCAGCCCGAGCGGACGGGGAGGAATATACGAAAAACTGTTTTTT. It is translated as CASSPSGRGGIYEKLFF. The variable domain in full, with the rest retrieved from reference TRBV9 and TRBJ1-4, is DSGVTQTPKHLITATGQRVTLRCSPRSGDLSVYWYQQSLDQGLQFLIQYYNGEERAKGNILERFSAQQFPDLHSELNLSSLELGDSALYFCASSPSGRGGIYEKLFFGSGTQLSVL.

The CDR3 region has the DNA TGTGCCAGCAGCTGGGGGGGCCTTGACACTGAAGCTTTCTTT. This codes for CASSWGGLDTEAFF. This chain links TRBV7-2 with TRBJ1-1; perhaps TRBD1 as D (6 bases). The V gene's germline CDR1 is SGHTA and CDR2 FQGNSA. This CDR3 is 14 amino acids long. The V and J ends lost 4 bases and 3 bases respectively, with 12 bases between them.

The genes are TRBV6-5 and TRBJ2-7, with TRBD2 matching 7 bases. The CDR3 loop spans 14 amino acids. The germline V gene has CDR1 MNHEY and CDR2 SVGAGI. Losses at the gene ends were 5 bases for V and 7 bases for J; bases not matched to a gene: 11. CDR3 DNA: TGTGCCAGCAGTACAGACATCTACGGGGGGGAGCAGTACTTC. This encodes CASSTDIYGGEQYF.

The chain joins TRBV7-2 to TRBJ2-1; D not certain. V was pared by 2 bases and J by 2 bases, with 16 bases between. The CDR3 loop spans 17 amino acids. Germline assignment: CDR1 SGHTA and CDR2 FQGNSA. The CDR3 region has the DNA TGTGCCAGCAGCTTAAACCCCTCCTACGGAGCCTACAATGAGCAGTTCTTC. It is translated as CASSLNPSYGAYNEQFF. Together with reference TRBV7-2 and TRBJ2-1, the CDR3 gives the full variable domain: GAGVSQSPSNKVTEKGKDVELRCDPISGHTALYWYRQSLGQGLEFLIYFQGNSAPDKSGLPSDRFSAERTGGSVSTLTIQRTQQEDSAVYLCASSLNPSYGAYNEQFFGPGTRLTVL.

This CDR3 reads CASSQLTGGGSGYTF. The CDR3 nucleotides read TGCGCCAGCAGCCAACTGACAGGGGGGGGATCTGGCTACACCTTC. V usage is TRBV4-3 and J usage is TRBJ1-2; 9 positions agree with TRBD1. The CDR3 length is 15 residues. V lost 2 bases and J lost 7; bases outside the gene matches: 8. Looked up from germline, CDR1 is LGHNA and CDR2 is YSLEER.

This clone was picked up a small number of times. This rearrangement joins TRBV5-1 to TRBJ1-2; TRBD1 agrees at 10 bases. This CDR3 contains 16 residues. Per the germline V gene, CDR1 is SGHRS and CDR2 is YFSETQ. V was pared by 6 bases and J by 0 bases, with 8 bases of the junction left unmatched. DNA for the CDR3: TGCGCCAGCAACCCGGGACAGGGGACTTCTAACTATGGCTACACCTTC. This encodes CASNPGQGTSNYGYTF.

In this sample, this clone turned up a few times. The chain has TRBV4-1 and TRBJ2-2; 11 nucleotides match TRBD2. V trimming: 1 base; J trimming: 2 bases; junction bases outside the gene matches: 9. Germline loops: CDR1 MGHRA, CDR2 YSYEKL. The CDR3 contains 19 residues. CDR3 sequence: CASSQVIAGGPYNTGELFF. For the CDR3, the DNA is TGCGCCAGCAGCCAAGTCATAGCGGGGGGGCCGTATAACACCGGGGAGCTGTTTTTT.

In its sample, this clone was seen a few times. The chain carries TRBV7-2 and TRBJ2-5; D ambiguous. The CDR3 length is 15 residues. The V gene lost 6 bases and the J gene lost 5 bases, with 19 bases spanning the gap. The germline V gene has CDR1 SGHTA and CDR2 FQGNSA. CDR3 in DNA: TGTGCCAGCAGTGAAACCCCCTCAGCGTGGGAGACCCAGTACTTC. Its translation: CASSETPSAWETQYF.

In this sample, this clone turned up a few times. The chain joins TRBV12-5 to TRBJ1-2; weak D call: TRBD1 (5 bases). The CDR3 extends over 11 amino acids. Germline CDR1 LGHNT, CDR2 FRNRAP. The V gene lost 5 bases and the J gene lost 6 bases, with 7 bases spanning the gap. CDR3: CASGEGDGYTF. CDR3 bases: TGTGCTAGTGGTGAAGGGGATGGCTACACCTTC.

This clone was detected a few times. The chain recombines TRBV30 with TRBJ1-3; 7 positions agree with TRBD1. This CDR3 has 17 residues. Germline CDR1 is GTSNPN and CDR2 is SVGIG (reference sequence). V was pared by 3 bases and J by 0 bases, with 11 bases of the junction left unmatched. This CDR3 is CAWSAVGQTISGNTIYF. The CDR3 nucleotides are TGTGCCTGGAGCGCAGTGGGACAGACCATCTCTGGAAACACCATATATTTT.

This clone was seen a few times. The rearrangement links TRBV4-3 to TRBJ1-1, with 9 bases aligning to TRBD1. CDR1 and CDR2 from the germline V gene are LGHNA and YSLEER. Trimming at V came to 3 bases and at J to 4 bases, leaving 6 bases not matched to a gene. The CDR3 spans 15 residues. DNA of the CDR3: TGCGCCAGCAGCCAGACCATGACAGGGGGCACTGAAGCTTTCTTT. Amino acids: CASSQTMTGGTEAFF.

V gene TRBV4-3 combines with J gene TRBJ2-3, with D perhaps TRBD1 (6 bases). Germline V CDR1 and CDR2: LGHNA, YSLEER. With 1 base removed from V and 4 bases from J, the gap between germline ends came to 9 bases. This CDR3 has 14 residues. In DNA, the CDR3 is TGCGCCAGCAGCCAAGTTTCAGGGGCAGATACGCAGTATTTT. Translation gives CASSQVSGADTQYF.